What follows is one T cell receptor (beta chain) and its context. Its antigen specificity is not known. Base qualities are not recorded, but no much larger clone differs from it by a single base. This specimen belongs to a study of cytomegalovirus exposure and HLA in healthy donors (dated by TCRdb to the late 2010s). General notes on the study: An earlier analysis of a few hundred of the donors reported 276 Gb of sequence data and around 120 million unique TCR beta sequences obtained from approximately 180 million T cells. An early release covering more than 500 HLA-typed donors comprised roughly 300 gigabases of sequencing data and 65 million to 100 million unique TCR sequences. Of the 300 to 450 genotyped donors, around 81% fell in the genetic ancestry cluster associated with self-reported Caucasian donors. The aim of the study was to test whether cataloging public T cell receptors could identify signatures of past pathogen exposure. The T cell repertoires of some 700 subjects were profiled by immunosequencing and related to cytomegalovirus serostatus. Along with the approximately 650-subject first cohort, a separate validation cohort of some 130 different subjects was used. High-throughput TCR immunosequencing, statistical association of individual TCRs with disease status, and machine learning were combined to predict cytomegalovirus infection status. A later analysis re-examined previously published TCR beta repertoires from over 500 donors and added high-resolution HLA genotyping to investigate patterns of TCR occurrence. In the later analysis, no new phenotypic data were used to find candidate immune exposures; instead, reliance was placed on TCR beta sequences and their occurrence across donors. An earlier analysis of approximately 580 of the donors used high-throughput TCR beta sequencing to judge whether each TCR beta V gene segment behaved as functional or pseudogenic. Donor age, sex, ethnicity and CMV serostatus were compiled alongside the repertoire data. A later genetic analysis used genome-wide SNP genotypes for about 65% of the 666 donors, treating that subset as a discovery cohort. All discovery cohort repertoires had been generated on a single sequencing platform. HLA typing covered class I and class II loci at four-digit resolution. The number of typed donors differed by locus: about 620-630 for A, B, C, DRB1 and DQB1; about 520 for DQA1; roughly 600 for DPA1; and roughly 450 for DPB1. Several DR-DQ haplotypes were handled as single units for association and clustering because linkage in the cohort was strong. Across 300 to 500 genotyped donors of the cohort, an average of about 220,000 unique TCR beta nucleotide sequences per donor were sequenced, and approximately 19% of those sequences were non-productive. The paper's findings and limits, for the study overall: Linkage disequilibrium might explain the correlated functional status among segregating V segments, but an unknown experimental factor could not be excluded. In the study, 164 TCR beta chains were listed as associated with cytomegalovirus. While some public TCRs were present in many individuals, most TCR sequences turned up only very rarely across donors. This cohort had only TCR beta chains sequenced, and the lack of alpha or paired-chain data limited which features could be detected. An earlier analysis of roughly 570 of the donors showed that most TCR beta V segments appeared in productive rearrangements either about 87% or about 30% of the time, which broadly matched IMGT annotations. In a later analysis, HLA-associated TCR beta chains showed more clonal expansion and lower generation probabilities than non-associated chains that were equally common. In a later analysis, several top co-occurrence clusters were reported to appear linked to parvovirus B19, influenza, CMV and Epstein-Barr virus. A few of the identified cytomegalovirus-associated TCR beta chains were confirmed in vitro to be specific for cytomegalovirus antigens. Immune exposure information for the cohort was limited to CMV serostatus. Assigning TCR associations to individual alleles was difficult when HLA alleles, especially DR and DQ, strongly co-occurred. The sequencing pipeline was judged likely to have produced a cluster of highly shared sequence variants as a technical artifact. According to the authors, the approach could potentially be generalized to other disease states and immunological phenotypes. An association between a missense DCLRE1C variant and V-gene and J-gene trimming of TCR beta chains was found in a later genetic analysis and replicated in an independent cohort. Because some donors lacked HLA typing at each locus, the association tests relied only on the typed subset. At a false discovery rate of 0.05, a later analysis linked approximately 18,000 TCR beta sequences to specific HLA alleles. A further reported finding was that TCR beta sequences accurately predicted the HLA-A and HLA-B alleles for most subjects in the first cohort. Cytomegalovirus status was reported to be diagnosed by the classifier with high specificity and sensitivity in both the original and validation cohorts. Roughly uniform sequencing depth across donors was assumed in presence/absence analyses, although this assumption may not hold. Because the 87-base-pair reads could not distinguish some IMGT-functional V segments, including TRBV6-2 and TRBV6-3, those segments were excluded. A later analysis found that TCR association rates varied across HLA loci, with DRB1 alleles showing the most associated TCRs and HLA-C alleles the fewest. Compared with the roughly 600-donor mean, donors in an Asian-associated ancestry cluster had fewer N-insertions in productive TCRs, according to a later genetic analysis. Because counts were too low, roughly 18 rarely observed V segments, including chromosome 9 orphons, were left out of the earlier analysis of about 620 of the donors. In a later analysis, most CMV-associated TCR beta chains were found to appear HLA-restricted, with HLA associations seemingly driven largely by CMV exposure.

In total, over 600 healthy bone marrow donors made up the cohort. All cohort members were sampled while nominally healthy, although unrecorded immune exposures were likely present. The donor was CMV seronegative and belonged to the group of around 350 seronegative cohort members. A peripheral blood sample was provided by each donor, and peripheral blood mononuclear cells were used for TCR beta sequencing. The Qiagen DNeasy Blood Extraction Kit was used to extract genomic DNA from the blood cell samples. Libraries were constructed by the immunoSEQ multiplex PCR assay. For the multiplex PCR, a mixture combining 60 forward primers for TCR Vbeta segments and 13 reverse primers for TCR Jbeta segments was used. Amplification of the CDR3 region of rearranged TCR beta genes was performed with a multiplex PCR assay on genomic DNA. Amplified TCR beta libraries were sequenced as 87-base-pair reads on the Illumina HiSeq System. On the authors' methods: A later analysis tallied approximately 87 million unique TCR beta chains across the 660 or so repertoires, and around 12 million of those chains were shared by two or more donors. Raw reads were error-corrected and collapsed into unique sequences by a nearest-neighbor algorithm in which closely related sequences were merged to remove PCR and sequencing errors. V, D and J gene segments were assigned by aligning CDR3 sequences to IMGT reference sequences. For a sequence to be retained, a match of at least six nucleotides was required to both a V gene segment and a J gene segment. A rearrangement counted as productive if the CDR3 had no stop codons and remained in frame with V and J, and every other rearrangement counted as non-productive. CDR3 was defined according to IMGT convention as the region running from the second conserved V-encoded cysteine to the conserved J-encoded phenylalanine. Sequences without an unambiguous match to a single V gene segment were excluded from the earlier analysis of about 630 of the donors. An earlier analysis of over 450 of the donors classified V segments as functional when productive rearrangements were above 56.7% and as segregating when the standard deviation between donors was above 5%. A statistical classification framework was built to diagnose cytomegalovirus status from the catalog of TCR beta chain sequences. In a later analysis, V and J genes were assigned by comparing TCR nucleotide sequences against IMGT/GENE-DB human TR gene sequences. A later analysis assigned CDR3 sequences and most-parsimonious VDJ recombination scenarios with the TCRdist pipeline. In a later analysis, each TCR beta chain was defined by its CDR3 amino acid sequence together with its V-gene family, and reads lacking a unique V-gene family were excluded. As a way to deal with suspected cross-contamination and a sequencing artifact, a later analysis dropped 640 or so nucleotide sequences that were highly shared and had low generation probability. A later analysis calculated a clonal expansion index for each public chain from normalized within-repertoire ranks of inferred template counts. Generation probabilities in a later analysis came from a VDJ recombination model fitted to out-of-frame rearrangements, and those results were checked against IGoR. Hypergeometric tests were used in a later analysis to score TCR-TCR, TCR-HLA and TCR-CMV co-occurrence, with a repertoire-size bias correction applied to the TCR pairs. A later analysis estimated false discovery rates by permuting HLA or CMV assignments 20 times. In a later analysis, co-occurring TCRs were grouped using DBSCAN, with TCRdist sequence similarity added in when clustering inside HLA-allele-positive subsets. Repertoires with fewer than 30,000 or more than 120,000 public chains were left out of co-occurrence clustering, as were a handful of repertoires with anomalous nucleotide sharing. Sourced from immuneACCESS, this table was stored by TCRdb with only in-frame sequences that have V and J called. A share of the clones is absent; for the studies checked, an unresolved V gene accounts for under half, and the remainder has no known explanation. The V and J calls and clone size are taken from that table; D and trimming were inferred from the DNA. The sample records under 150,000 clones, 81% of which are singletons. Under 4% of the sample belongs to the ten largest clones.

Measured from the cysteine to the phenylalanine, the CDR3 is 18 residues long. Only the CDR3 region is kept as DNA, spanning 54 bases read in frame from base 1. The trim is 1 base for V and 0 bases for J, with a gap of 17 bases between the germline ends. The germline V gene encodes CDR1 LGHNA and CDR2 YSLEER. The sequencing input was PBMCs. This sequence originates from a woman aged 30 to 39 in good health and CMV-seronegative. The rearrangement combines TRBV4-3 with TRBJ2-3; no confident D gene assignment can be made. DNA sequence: TGCGCCAGCAGCCAAGTAGTTTCCTCAATTTCTAGCACAGATACGCAGTATTTT. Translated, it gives CASSQVVSSISSTDTQYF.